Presented here are 6 T cell receptor beta chains from one specimen sequenced in a study of T cell changes during pregnancy in multiple sclerosis. Sequenced by immunoSEQ multiplex PCR; TCRdb stores in-frame clones only, minus some. Of about 64,000 clones listed, around 96% were seen once; the top ten hold roughly 2.4%. The sequenced sample was CD8+ T cells from peripheral blood mononuclear cells, obtained after pregnancy. The source of these receptors is a female donor with multiple sclerosis, enrolled in a pregnancy study.

The chain employs TRBV14 and TRBJ2-3; 9 bases match TRBD2. CDR1 is SGHDN, CDR2 FVKESK, per germline. The V segment lost 2 bases and the J segment 7 bases; nucleotides outside the gene matches: 10. The CDR3 runs 16 residues. The CDR3 DNA follows: TGTGCCAGCAGCCAACGTTCTAGCGGGAAGGGGAATACGCAGTATTTT. The encoded protein is CASSQRSSGKGNTQYF. Full variable domain (rest looked up from reference TRBV14 and TRBJ2-3): EAGVTQFPSHSVIEKGQTVTLRCDPISGHDNLYWYRRVMGKEIKFLLHFVKESKQDESGMPNNRFLAERTGGTYSTLKVQPAELEDSGVYFCASSQRSSGKGNTQYFGPGTRLTVL.

The rearrangement uses TRBV28 and TRBJ2-2, with 7 positions matching TRBD2. V shed 5 bases, J shed 1 base, and the junction held 7 bases outside the gene matches. The germline V gene encodes CDR1 MDHEN and CDR2 SYDVKM. This CDR3 has 16 residues. The DNA of the CDR3 is TGTGCCAGCAGTGCGGTAGCGGGTGGGAACACCGGGGAGCTGTTTTTT. Its protein is CASSAVAGGNTGELFF.

The chain carries TRBV7-6 and TRBJ2-2; 8 positions agree with TRBD1. This CDR3 comprises 18 residues. The trim removed 2 bases at V and 2 bases at J, leaving 10 bases unmatched. Germline CDR1 SGHVS, CDR2 FNYEAQ. CDR3 nucleotide sequence: TGTGCCAGCAGCTTAAGACAGGGGCCGCCCTTCAACACCGGGGAGCTGTTTTTT. This gives the protein CASSLRQGPPFNTGELFF.

The chain is built from TRBV5-4 and TRBJ2-3; unclear D gene. Looked up from germline, CDR1 is SGHNT and CDR2 is YYREEE (reference sequence). CDR3 size: 12 residues. V was shortened by 3 bases and J by 0 bases, with 2 bases between the two germline ends. CDR3 in amino acids: CASSSSTDTQYF. The CDR3 DNA is TGTGCCAGCAGCTCAAGCACAGATACGCAGTATTTT.

This clone was picked up one time. This chain links TRBV2 with TRBJ2-1; D is perhaps TRBD1 (5 bases). The CDR3 runs to 15 residues. V was pared by 4 bases and J by 4 bases, with 14 bases between. The germline gives CDR1 SNHLY, CDR2 FYNNEI. The CDR3 protein is CASSAGERTYNEQFF. The DNA of the CDR3 is TGTGCCAGCAGTGCAGGAGAGAGGACATACAATGAGCAGTTCTTC.

A few counts support this clone. In DNA, the CDR3 is TGTGCCAGCAGATCAGGGGGAGGCTACACCTTC. Its translation is CASRSGGGYTF. The chain combines TRBV25-1 with TRBJ1-2; 7 bases align to TRBD1. This CDR3 is built from 11 residues. V lost 6 bases and J lost 8; bases outside the gene matches: 3. The germline V gene has CDR1 MGHDK and CDR2 SYGVNS.